What follows are 9 T cell receptor beta chains derived from one specimen sequenced in a study of shared clonotypes between healthy human individuals. Cells designated naive CD8 were CD45RO-negative and were positively selected for CCR7, with terminally differentiated effector memory CD45RA+ cells excluded. Profiled with immunoSEQ multiplex PCR; TCRdb holds only in-frame clones, not every one. Here the sample spans about 700,000 clones, roughly nine tenths being singletons. The sequenced sample was naive CD8+ T cells sorted from blood. These TCRs come from a man in his thirties or forties in good health.

V gene TRBV10-3 combines with J gene TRBJ1-2; TRBD1 might be the D (5 bases). The CDR3 totals 15 residues. Germline V CDR1 and CDR2: ENHRY, SYGVKD. V lost 0 bases, J lost 1 base, and 9 bases lay in between. CDR3 in amino acids: CAISESGHLNYGYTF. CDR3 sequence (DNA): TGTGCCATCAGTGAGTCCGGACATCTTAACTATGGCTACACCTTC.

Concerning this clone itself: This CDR3 is also generated by other DNA sequences in the sample. The chain recombines TRBV27 with TRBJ2-3; D unresolved. Trimming removed 6 bases from V and 4 bases from J, with 5 bases in between. Germline V gives CDR1 MNHEY, CDR2 SMNVEV (reference sequence). The CDR3 sequence is 11 residues long. The CDR3 region has the DNA TGTGCCAGCAGCTTGGCAGATACGCAGTATTTT. Translation: CASSLADTQYF.

The V call is TRBV27, the J call TRBJ2-2, with 11 bases identical to TRBD2. CDR3 size: 18 residues. V shed 5 bases, J shed 2 bases, and the junction held 10 bases outside the gene matches. CDR1 is MNHEY and CDR2 is SMNVEV in the germline V gene (reference sequence). The CDR3 sequence is CASSPPQLAGDNTGELFF. Written as DNA, the CDR3 is TGTGCCAGCAGTCCTCCCCAACTAGCGGGAGACAACACCGGGGAGCTGTTTTTT.

The gene calls are TRBV18 and TRBJ2-3; TRBD2 aligns across 11 bases. Per the germline V gene, CDR1 is KGHSH and CDR2 is LQKENI. The CDR3 length is 15 residues. The V segment lost 4 bases and the J segment 6 bases; nucleotides outside the gene matches: 6. The CDR3 loop reads CASSLLAGEVDTQYF. In DNA form, the CDR3 reads TGTGCCAGCTCACTACTAGCGGGAGAGGTGGATACGCAGTATTTT.

The chain combines TRBV7-9 with TRBJ2-1, with a weak D call TRBD2 (5 bases). CDR1 is SEHNR and CDR2 is FQNEAQ in the germline V gene (reference sequence). Trimming cost V 4 bases and J 0 bases, with 10 bases left between them. This CDR3 spans 15 amino acids. The CDR3 here is CASSSLESSYNEQFF. The CDR3 nucleotides read TGTGCCAGCAGCTCACTAGAGAGCTCCTACAATGAGCAGTTCTTC.

The rearrangement uses TRBV18 and TRBJ2-3; 9 positions match TRBD1. J gave up 6 bases and V 3 bases, and 7 bases lay outside the gene matches. The CDR3 has 15 amino acids. Germline lookup yields CDR1 KGHSH and CDR2 LQKENI. CDR3 residues: CASSPWDREWDTQYF. The CDR3 DNA reads TGTGCCAGCTCACCCTGGGACAGGGAATGGGATACGCAGTATTTT.

V usage is TRBV11-2 and J usage is TRBJ2-7, with 8 nucleotides matching TRBD1. J was trimmed by 7 bases and V by 1 base; bases with no gene match: 12. This CDR3 has 16 amino acids. Looked up from germline, CDR1 is SGHAT and CDR2 is FQNNGV. CDR3 amino acids: CASSLGFWTGSGEQYF. The CDR3 coding sequence is TGTGCCAGCAGCTTAGGGTTTTGGACAGGGTCAGGGGAGCAGTACTTC.

The chain is built from TRBV11-1 and TRBJ2-7, with 7 bases aligning to TRBD1. This CDR3 has 15 amino acids. The junction had 7 bases not matched to a gene; V was cut back by 2 bases and J by 3 bases. Germline loops: CDR1 SGHAT, CDR2 FQDESV (reference sequence). The CDR3 region is CASSLYLRDSYEQYF. The CDR3 DNA sequence: TGTGCCAGCAGCTTATATCTTCGGGACAGCTACGAGCAGTACTTC.

This clone was observed a single time. The chain combines TRBV2 with TRBJ2-1; D gene uncertain. CDR3 size: 15 residues. Deletions cut 3 bases from V and 10 bases from J, with 19 bases between. Germline V gene sequence: CDR1 SNHLY, CDR2 FYNNEI. CDR3 in DNA: TGTGCCAGCAGTGAGGCAGAACGCTCCTCCCGGGAGCAGTTCTTC. It specifies CASSEAERSSREQFF.